A single sample is the source of the 32 T cell receptor beta chains below, sequenced in a study of cytomegalovirus exposure and HLA in healthy donors. The PCR used 60 Vbeta and 13 Jbeta primers. Only in-frame clones appear in the TCRdb table, and some are missing; sequencing was by immunoSEQ multiplex PCR. The table records 110,000 to 150,000 clones, around 75% of them present only once. Material: PBMCs. These receptors were collected from a woman in her forties in good health and CMV-seronegative.

This clone was seen once. V and J are TRBV6-5 and TRBJ1-5; TRBD1 matches 10 bases. V trimming: 7 bases; J trimming: 7 bases; junction bases outside the gene matches: 4. Per germline, CDR1 MNHEY and CDR2 SVGAGI. This CDR3 comprises 13 residues. CDR3 in DNA: TGTGCCAGCAAGAAGGACAGGGGGCAGCCCCAGCATTTT. This codes for CASKKDRGQPQHF.

V gene TRBV27 combines with J gene TRBJ1-1; D possibly corresponds to TRBD1 (6 bases). This CDR3 is built from 16 residues. In germline, CDR1 is MNHEY, CDR2 SMNVEV (reference sequence). Trimming removed 6 bases from V and 0 bases from J, with 17 bases in between. The CDR3 loop is CASSYRVRGMNTEAFF. The CDR3 coding sequence is TGTGCCAGCAGCTACAGGGTAAGGGGAATGAACACTGAAGCTTTCTTT.

Turning to this clone: The sample contains more than one DNA sequence encoding this CDR3. This chain uses TRBV5-1 with TRBJ1-4; 11 nucleotides line up with TRBD1. This CDR3 is 14 amino acids long. CDR1 is SGHRS, CDR2 YFSETQ, per germline. V trimming: 4 bases; J trimming: 7 bases; junction bases outside the gene matches: 3. The DNA of the CDR3 is TGCGCCAGCAGCACGGGGACAGGGGGTGAAAAACTGTTTTTT. Encoded protein: CASSTGTGGEKLFF.

The chain couples TRBV19 to TRBJ1-1; D is possibly TRBD1 (6 bases). Germline CDR1 is LNHDA and CDR2 is SQIVND (reference sequence). V lost 0 bases to trimming and J lost 0 bases, with 14 bases between them. This CDR3 is 17 amino acids long. The CDR3 spells CASSIDKGHTMNTEAFF. The CDR3 region has the DNA TGTGCCAGTAGTATAGATAAGGGACATACAATGAACACTGAAGCTTTCTTT.

The J gene is TRBJ2-1, the V gene TRBV2; 11 nucleotides align to TRBD2. The CDR3 spans 17 residues. Germline loops: CDR1 SNHLY, CDR2 FYNNEI. J gave up 4 bases and V 6 bases, and 11 bases lay outside the gene matches. CDR3 nucleotide sequence: TGTGCCAGCAGAATGGGGACTAGCGGACCCTCATACAATGAGCAGTTCTTC. Translated: CASRMGTSGPSYNEQFF.

The V and J genes are TRBV29-1 and TRBJ2-1, with TRBD2 identical over 11 bases. CDR3 length: 18 amino acids. Germline V CDR1 and CDR2: SQVTM, ANQGSEA. Trimming at V came to 2 bases and at J to 4 bases, leaving 13 bases not matched to a gene. The CDR3 loop reads CSVEPARTSGGGYNEQFF. In nucleotides, the CDR3 is TGCAGCGTTGAACCCGCACGTACTAGCGGGGGCGGTTACAATGAGCAGTTCTTC.

V gene TRBV19 combines with J gene TRBJ2-3; the D gene is possibly TRBD1 (6 bases). This CDR3 has 17 residues. Trimming removed 5 bases at V and 0 bases at J, with 18 bases between. Germline values: CDR1 LNHDA, CDR2 SQIVND (reference sequence). CDR3 in DNA: TGTGCCAGTAGTTATCCGGGACAAAGATTTAGCACAGATACGCAGTATTTT. Its protein product is CASSYPGQRFSTDTQYF.

The J gene is TRBJ1-2, the V gene TRBV6-5; D gene ambiguous. Trimming removed 2 bases at V and 8 bases at J, with 12 bases between. The CDR3 is 13 amino acids. Germline V gene lookup returns CDR1 MNHEY and CDR2 SVGAGI. Here the CDR3 DNA reads TGTGCCAGCAGTTACGGTACAGAGACGGGCTACACCTTC. This encodes CASSYGTETGYTF.

This chain uses TRBV5-4 with TRBJ2-2, with TRBD1 identical over 7 bases. The germline CDR1 and CDR2 sequences are SGHNT and YYREEE (reference sequence). With V trimmed by 3 bases and J by 4 bases, 9 bases remained unmatched. This CDR3 spans 16 amino acids. In DNA, the CDR3 is TGTGCCAGCAGCTCCCCGGGACAGCCTTCCACCGGGGAGCTGTTTTTT. Its protein product is CASSSPGQPSTGELFF.

The V call is TRBV18, the J call TRBJ2-2; the match to TRBD1 covers 7 bases. V dropped 2 bases and J dropped 6; count of bases not matched to a gene: 9. In germline, CDR1 is KGHSH, CDR2 LQKENI. The CDR3 sequence is 16 residues long. The CDR3 DNA reads TGTGCCAGCTCACCATGGGACAGCAGAGATCCCGGGGAGCTGTTTTTT. This encodes CASSPWDSRDPGELFF.

To note about this clone: At one of its ends the junction is not consistent with the germline gene, which may arise from a read error. This chain links TRBV7-9 with TRBJ1-2; D perhaps matches TRBD1 (5 bases). This CDR3 has 15 amino acids. Germline V gives CDR1 SEHNR, CDR2 FQNEAQ (reference sequence). CDR3 coding DNA: TGTTCCAGCAGCTCGTACGGGGGGAGCAACTATGGCTACACCTTC. Its translation is CSSSSYGGSNYGYTF.

The rearrangement links TRBV6-1 to TRBJ1-2; D perhaps matches TRBD1 (6 bases). V was trimmed by 6 bases and J by 3 bases, leaving 17 bases between them. Germline V gene lookup returns CDR1 MNHNS and CDR2 SASEGT. The CDR3 length is 15 residues. CDR3 DNA sequence: TGTGCCAGCAGGACTTCCCTCAAGGGGGACTATGGCTACACCTTC. Protein: CASRTSLKGDYGYTF.

V is TRBV6-1 and J is TRBJ2-7; 7 bases map to TRBD1. The V gene end was trimmed by 7 bases and the J gene end by 6 bases; junction bases not matched to a gene: 9. Germline values: CDR1 MNHNS, CDR2 SASEGT. CDR3 size: 13 residues. CDR3: CASMEGGSFEQYF. CDR3 coding DNA: TGTGCCAGCATGGAAGGGGGCTCTTTCGAGCAGTACTTC.

The rearrangement uses TRBV2 and TRBJ2-2, with 8 bases identical to TRBD2. Losses at the gene ends were 1 base for V and 3 bases for J; bases not matched to a gene: 7. Germline V gives CDR1 SNHLY, CDR2 FYNNEI. The CDR3 has 17 amino acids. CDR3 region: CASSEGPAGVDTGELFF. DNA for the CDR3: TGTGCCAGCAGTGAAGGGCCAGCGGGAGTCGACACCGGGGAGCTGTTTTTT.

The rearrangement uses TRBV6-5 and TRBJ2-5, with 13 bases identical to TRBD2. Germline trimming cut 4 bases from V and 3 bases from J; bases unmatched to any gene: 2. From germline, CDR1 is MNHEY and CDR2 SVGAGI. The CDR3 is made up of 15 amino acids. CDR3 in DNA: TGTGCCAGCAGTTCCGGACTAGCGGGGGAAGAGACCCAGTACTTC. Translation: CASSSGLAGEETQYF.

This chain joins TRBV5-1 and TRBJ1-1, with D tentatively TRBD1 (5 bases). The CDR3 contains 14 residues. Germline V CDR1 and CDR2: SGHRS, YFSETQ. Trimming cost V 4 bases and J 3 bases, with 13 bases left between them. CDR3 DNA: TGCGCCAGCAGCGCGGGGGGGGAGGACACTGAAGCTTTCTTT. Protein sequence: CASSAGGEDTEAFF.

The chain links TRBV7-6 to TRBJ2-1; 8 bases are a match to TRBD2. Trimming cost V 1 base and J 5 bases; bases outside gene matches: 7. Germline V gene data show CDR1 as SGHVS and CDR2 as FNYEAQ. The CDR3 spans 16 residues. CDR3 DNA: TGTGCCAGCAGCTTAGTGGCGGCTAGCGGGCACAATGAGCAGTTCTTC. As protein: CASSLVAASGHNEQFF.

This clone was seen just once. This chain joins TRBV6-5 and TRBJ2-7, with D possibly being TRBD1 (6 bases). The CDR3 sequence is 15 residues long. Trimming cost V 6 bases and J 2 bases, with 17 bases left between them. Germline V gene sequence: CDR1 MNHEY, CDR2 SVGAGI. CDR3 nucleotides: TGTGCCAGCAGCTCCGGGACACCCCGGCCCTACGAGCAGTACTTC. As protein: CASSSGTPRPYEQYF.

This chain joins TRBV6-5 and TRBJ2-1; weak D call: TRBD2 (5 bases). CDR1 and CDR2 (germline): MNHEY, SVGAGI. V was clipped by 2 bases and J by 8 bases, with 16 bases between them. CDR3 length: 15 residues. Written as DNA, the CDR3 is TGTGCCAGCAGTTACGGGGTTCTAGCAGAGGATGAGCAGTTCTTC. Translation: CASSYGVLAEDEQFF.

The V and J genes are TRBV19 and TRBJ2-7, with D perhaps matching TRBD1 (6 bases). The CDR3 is 14 residues long. Germline CDR1 and CDR2: LNHDA and SQIVND (reference sequence). Trimming pared 4 bases from V and 0 bases from J, leaving 10 bases between. CDR3 in DNA: TGTGCCAGTAGTACAGGACAGAACTCCTACGAGCAGTACTTC. Protein product: CASSTGQNSYEQYF.

The V gene is TRBV28, the J gene TRBJ1-1, with 7 positions matching TRBD1. Germline trimming cut 6 bases from V and 4 bases from J; bases unmatched to any gene: 5. There are 13 residues in the CDR3. Per the germline V gene, CDR1 is MDHEN and CDR2 is SYDVKM. In DNA form, the CDR3 reads TGTGCCAGCAGACGCCAGGGGGGCACTGAAGCTTTCTTT. Amino acids: CASRRQGGTEAFF.

This rearrangement joins TRBV4-2 to TRBJ2-5; a possible D gene is TRBD2 (5 bases). V lost 0 bases and J 1 base, leaving 9 bases between the germline ends. CDR3 length: 15 amino acids. Germline assignment: CDR1 LGHNA and CDR2 YNFKEQ. CDR3: CASSQETGIQETQYF. The CDR3 DNA is TGTGCCAGCAGCCAAGAGACGGGGATCCAAGAGACCCAGTACTTC.

This rearrangement joins TRBV7-9 to TRBJ1-2; 9 bases are a match to TRBD1. The V gene end was trimmed by 4 bases and the J gene end by 1 base; junction bases not matched to a gene: 10. The CDR3 has 17 amino acids. Germline assignment: CDR1 SEHNR and CDR2 FQNEAQ (reference sequence). The DNA of the CDR3 is TGTGCCAGCAGCTCCATAGACAGGGGGATGAATAACTATGGCTACACCTTC. Its translation is CASSSIDRGMNNYGYTF.

The chain joins TRBV9 to TRBJ2-1; D perhaps matches TRBD2 (5 bases). Between the trimmed V and J ends, which lost 0 bases and 4 bases, there was a span of 14 bases. The CDR3 has 16 amino acids. Germline CDR1 and CDR2: SGDLS and YYNGEE. CDR3 residues: CASSVGPSSQYNEQFF. The CDR3 nucleotides are TGTGCCAGCAGCGTAGGTCCTAGCAGCCAGTACAATGAGCAGTTCTTC.

This clone occurred once. V gene TRBV5-1 combines with J gene TRBJ2-5, with 8 bases lining up with TRBD1. The end of the DNA is better explained by TRBJ2-7, so the J call may be wrong. The length of the CDR3 is 15 residues. CDR1 is SGHRS, CDR2 YFSETQ, per germline. This chain's CDR3 is CASSFLTGDPYEQYF. The CDR3 DNA is TGCGCCAGCAGCTTCCTGACAGGGGACCCCTACGAGCAGTACTTC.

The chain couples TRBV28 to TRBJ1-2; weak D call: TRBD1 (6 bases). V gave up 6 bases and J gave up 3 bases, with 20 bases separating them. This CDR3 comprises 16 residues. Germline V CDR1 and CDR2: MDHEN, SYDVKM. CDR3 residues: CASRDPGTIGDYGYTF. The CDR3 coding sequence is TGTGCCAGCAGGGACCCGGGGACAATTGGTGACTATGGCTACACCTTC.

This clone showed up just a few times. V gene TRBV10-1 combines with J gene TRBJ1-1; weak D call: TRBD1 (6 bases). V was trimmed by 6 bases and J by 11 bases, leaving 25 bases between them. The CDR3 has 15 residues. Germline V gene sequence: CDR1 WNHNN, CDR2 SYGVQD (reference sequence). Here the CDR3 reads CASRSPRDILFTAFF. The CDR3 DNA follows: TGCGCCAGCAGGTCACCACGGGACATTCTTTTTACGGCTTTCTTT.

This clone was observed once. This sequence joins TRBV27 and TRBJ2-1, with D tentatively TRBD1 (6 bases). The CDR3 has 12 residues. The V gene lost 8 bases and the J gene lost 6 bases, with 11 bases spanning the gap. CDR1 and CDR2 from the germline V gene are MNHEY and SMNVEV (reference sequence). CDR3 sequence: CASSEGGNEQFF. In DNA, the CDR3 is TGTGCCAGCTCAGAAGGGGGCAATGAGCAGTTCTTC.

As DNA, the CDR3 is TGTGCCAGCAGTGAAGATGTCTTACAAGAGACCCAGTACTTC. Translating gives CASSEDVLQETQYF. The gene calls are TRBV2 and TRBJ2-5; D call uncertain. With 1 base removed from V and 2 bases from J, the gap between germline ends came to 8 bases. Germline-derived CDR1 and CDR2 are SNHLY and FYNNEI. This CDR3 is built from 14 residues.

This sequence joins TRBV29-1 and TRBJ2-7; D gene uncertain. Trimming removed 4 bases at V and 2 bases at J, with 12 bases between. The V gene's germline CDR1 is SQVTM and CDR2 ANQGSEA. This CDR3 has 13 residues. Written as DNA, the CDR3 is TGCAGCGTTGTTAGCAGCGTGGCCTACGAGCAGTACTTC. Translating it yields CSVVSSVAYEQYF.

The genes are TRBV19 and TRBJ1-5, with TRBD1 as a possible D gene (6 bases). CDR3 length: 14 residues. Looked up from germline, CDR1 is LNHDA and CDR2 is SQIVND (reference sequence). V was shortened by 3 bases and J by 12 bases, with 18 bases between the two germline ends. CDR3 residues: CASSITSGGGFQHF. The CDR3, as DNA: TGTGCCAGTAGTATCACGTCTGGTGGGGGCTTCCAGCATTTT.

This chain connects TRBV28 to TRBJ1-2; tentatively, D is TRBD1 (6 bases). V was shortened by 5 bases and J by 8 bases, with 12 bases between the two germline ends. Germline CDR1 and CDR2: MDHEN and SYDVKM. The CDR3 runs to 12 residues. CDR3 protein: CASSRQVSGYTF. CDR3 DNA: TGTGCCAGCAGTCGACAGGTATCAGGCTACACCTTC.